One and the same sample provided the 30 T cell receptor beta chains below, sequenced in a study of CXCR3-negative and CXCR3-positive naive CD8 T cells. Through 5' RACE with UMI labels, the TRB cDNA libraries were prepared. TCRdb reworked the 5' RACE reads into one entry per CDR3 protein, no DNA. This sample contains nearly 110,000 distinct CDR3 sequences. General study results and limits: More hydrophobic TRB CDR3s occurred in CXCR3-positive than in CXCR3-negative naive cells.

For these TCRs, the target antigens are not known. Material: naive CXCR3+ CD8+ T cells from blood. Described subset: CD45RO-CCR7+CD27+CD95- naive CD8+ T cells expressing CXCR3 (TNR3+). The receptors stem from a human donor in good health. Some clones in this sample may be carry-over from other donors' samples.

V and J are TRBV29-1 and TRBJ2-4; TCRdb lists TRBD1, though no DNA is available to test this call. Germline V gene data show CDR1 as SQVTM and CDR2 as ANQGSEA. This CDR3 is built from 16 residues. CDR3 sequence: CSASLVPRDRDPIQYF.

J is TRBJ1-1 and V is TRBV7-9; the D gene TCRdb calls, TRBD1, cannot be checked with no DNA. The germline V gene has CDR1 SEHNR and CDR2 FQNEAQ (reference sequence). CDR3 length: 17 residues. The CDR3 protein is CASSLRQGVPLNTEAFF.

The rearrangement joins TRBV27 to TRBJ2-2; the D gene TCRdb calls, TRBD1, cannot be checked with no DNA. Germline V gives CDR1 MNHEY, CDR2 SMNVEV (reference sequence). The CDR3 runs 15 residues. The CDR3 sequence is CASSLLLQGAGELFF.

The V gene is TRBV7-2, the J gene TRBJ2-7; TCRdb reports TRBD1, a call that lacks DNA to check it against. Germline values: CDR1 SGHTA, CDR2 FQGNSA. The CDR3 covers 14 residues. The CDR3 spells CASSLVQGAEEQYF.

This chain links TRBV24-1 with TRBJ2-2; there is no DNA to check the TCRdb D call of TRBD2. CDR1 is KGHDR, CDR2 SFDVKD, per germline. The CDR3 sequence is 16 residues long. CDR3 protein: CATSDSREGLTGELFF.

This chain links TRBV5-1 with TRBJ2-3. CDR1 and CDR2 (germline): SGHRS, YFSETQ. This CDR3 has 16 residues. The CDR3 sequence: CASSLPGELITDTQYF.

This sequence joins TRBV19 and TRBJ2-3; TCRdb calls TRBD1, which cannot be checked without DNA. Germline V lookup: CDR1 LNHDA, CDR2 SQIVND (reference sequence). This CDR3 has 15 amino acids. The CDR3 reads CASSIQGVGTDTQYF.

The chain combines TRBV6-2 or TRBV6-3 with TRBJ2-3; the TCRdb call, TRBD2, lacks DNA for checking. Germline V gene sequence: CDR1 MNHEY, CDR2 SVGEGT. The CDR3 length is 17 residues. The CDR3 sequence: CASTPLRGVVGTDTQYF.

The CDR3 sequence is CASSVVASESPDTQYF. The chain combines TRBV9 with TRBJ2-3. Germline V gene data show CDR1 as SGDLS and CDR2 as YYNGEE. The CDR3 sequence is 16 residues long.

V and J are TRBV28 and TRBJ1-6; absent DNA, TCRdb's TRBD1 call cannot be checked. The germline V gene encodes CDR1 MDHEN and CDR2 SYDVKM. The CDR3 runs 16 residues. CDR3 in amino acids: CASSVFGQGHNSPLHF. Variable domain in full (rest from reference TRBV28 and TRBJ1-6): DVKVTQSSRYLVKRTGEKVFLECVQDMDHENMFWYRQDPGLGLRLIYFSYDVKMKEKGDIPEGYSVSREKKERFSLILESASTNQTSMYLCASSVFGQGHNSPLHFGNGTRLTVT.

The genes are TRBV29-1 and TRBJ1-1. CDR3 size: 13 residues. The germline V gene encodes CDR1 SQVTM and CDR2 ANQGSEA. The chain's CDR3 is CSVLRTESTEAFF.

The chain has TRBV4-2 and TRBJ2-7; the D gene TCRdb calls, TRBD2, cannot be checked with no DNA. Germline V CDR1 and CDR2: LGHNA, YNFKEQ. The CDR3 length is 14 residues. CDR3 amino acids: CASSREGGTYEQYF.

This sequence joins TRBV24-1 and TRBJ2-2. CDR3 length equals 13 residues. Germline V gene lookup returns CDR1 KGHDR and CDR2 SFDVKD. The chain's CDR3 is CATREPDTGELFF.

The chain joins TRBV23-1 to TRBJ1-5. TRBV23-1 qualifies as an ORF whose function is uncertain. The length of the CDR3 is 16 residues. The CDR3 reads CASSQSSGSPNQPQHF.

The chain recombines TRBV7-9 with TRBJ2-1; there is no DNA to check the TCRdb D call of TRBD2. The CDR3 runs to 15 residues. Germline assignment: CDR1 SEHNR and CDR2 FQNEAQ (reference sequence). The CDR3 spells CASSSGLAGYNEQFF.

V usage is TRBV12-3 or TRBV12-4 and J usage is TRBJ1-5. The CDR3 runs to 14 residues. The CDR3 sequence: CASSPHLGNQPQHF.

V is TRBV7-9 and J is TRBJ2-5; TCRdb's assignment of TRBD1 cannot be checked, as there is no DNA. From germline, CDR1 is SEHNR and CDR2 FQNEAQ (reference sequence). This CDR3 region has 15 residues. The chain's CDR3 is CASSFGQGPQETQYF. Full variable domain (missing parts from reference TRBV7-9 and TRBJ2-5): DTGVSQNPRHKITKRGQNVTFRCDPISEHNRLYWYRQTLGQGPEFLTYFQNEAQLEKSRLLSDRFSAERPKGSFSTLEIQRTEQGDSAMYLCASSFGQGPQETQYFGPGTRLLVL.

The V call is TRBV4-3, the J call TRBJ2-7; the TCRdb call, TRBD1, lacks DNA for checking. From germline, CDR1 is LGHNA and CDR2 YSLEER. The CDR3 loop spans 15 amino acids. This CDR3 is CASSEGQGIYYEQYF.

The chain joins TRBV7-9 to TRBJ1-5. The CDR3 sequence is 12 residues long. Germline CDR1 SEHNR, CDR2 FQNEAQ (reference sequence). The CDR3 here is CASSDSNQPQHF. Full variable domain (rest looked up from reference TRBV7-9 and TRBJ1-5): DTGVSQNPRHKITKRGQNVTFRCDPISEHNRLYWYRQTLGQGPEFLTYFQNEAQLEKSRLLSDRFSAERPKGSFSTLEIQRTEQGDSAMYLCASSDSNQPQHFGDGTRLSIL.

V usage is TRBV19 and J usage is TRBJ1-1; TCRdb returns TRBD1, unconfirmable since there is no DNA. There are 13 residues in the CDR3. Germline CDR1 is LNHDA and CDR2 is SQIVND (reference sequence). CDR3 residues: CASSPQGTTEAFF.

The chain recombines TRBV4-3 with TRBJ2-7. The germline V gene has CDR1 LGHNA and CDR2 YSLEER. CDR3 length: 14 residues. The CDR3 spells CASSQGASTYEQYF.

CDR3 region: CASSLLAGGLNEQFF. The chain couples TRBV7-3 to TRBJ2-1; the D call of TRBD2 rests on TCRdb alone, since no DNA is present to check it. The CDR3 contains 15 residues. Germline CDR1 reads SGHTA; CDR2 reads FQGTGA.

The chain carries TRBV27 and TRBJ1-1; the D gene TCRdb calls, TRBD1, cannot be checked with no DNA. The CDR3 runs 13 residues. CDR1 MNHEY and CDR2 SMNVEV come from the germline V gene (reference sequence). The CDR3 region is CASSLQQDFEAFF.

The J gene is TRBJ2-7, the V gene TRBV5-1. The CDR3 extends over 14 amino acids. Per germline, CDR1 SGHRS and CDR2 YFSETQ. CDR3 in amino acids: CASSLVRGPYEQYF.

J is TRBJ1-2 and V is TRBV7-9; TCRdb names TRBD1, which stays unverified in the absence of DNA. This CDR3 region has 15 residues. Germline CDR1 reads SEHNR; CDR2 reads FQNEAQ (reference sequence). This CDR3 reads CASSPGQEPYYGYTF.

The chain couples TRBV5-1 to TRBJ2-1. Germline values: CDR1 SGHRS, CDR2 YFSETQ. This CDR3 region has 15 residues. CDR3 sequence: CASSLVSDLGNEQFF.

The J gene is TRBJ2-1, the V gene TRBV5-1; with no DNA, the TCRdb D assignment of TRBD2 cannot be verified. This CDR3 has 15 amino acids. The germline gives CDR1 SGHRS, CDR2 YFSETQ. CDR3 sequence reads: CASSLERETDNEQFF.

The chain combines TRBV4-3 with TRBJ2-2; the TCRdb call, TRBD2, lacks DNA for checking. CDR3 length: 17 amino acids. Germline V gives CDR1 LGHNA, CDR2 YSLEER. CDR3 residues: CASSLDSSGLNTGELFF.

This chain connects TRBV6-1 to TRBJ2-1. The CDR3 spans 15 residues. The germline V gene encodes CDR1 MNHNS and CDR2 SASEGT. The CDR3 here is CASSDRFESYNEQFF.

This rearrangement joins TRBV7-6 to TRBJ2-1. Germline V lookup: CDR1 SGHVS, CDR2 FNYEAQ. The CDR3 covers 15 residues. The CDR3 loop reads CASSLLTGSYNEQFF.